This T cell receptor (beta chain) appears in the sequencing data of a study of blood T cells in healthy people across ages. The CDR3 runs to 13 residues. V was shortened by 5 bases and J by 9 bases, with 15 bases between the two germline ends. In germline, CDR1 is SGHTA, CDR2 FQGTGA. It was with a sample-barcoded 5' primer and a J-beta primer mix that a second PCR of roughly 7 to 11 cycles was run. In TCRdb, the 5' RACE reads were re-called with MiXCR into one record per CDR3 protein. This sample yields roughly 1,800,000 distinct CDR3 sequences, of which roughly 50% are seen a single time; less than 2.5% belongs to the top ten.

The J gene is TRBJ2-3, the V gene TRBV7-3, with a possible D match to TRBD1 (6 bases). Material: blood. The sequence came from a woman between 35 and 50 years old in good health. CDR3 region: CASSLPGVDTQYF. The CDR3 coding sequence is TGTGCCAGCAGCCTACCAGGGGTCGACACGCAGTATTTT.